These 10 T cell receptor beta chains came from one sample sequenced in a study of cytomegalovirus exposure and HLA in healthy donors. The primer mix had 60 Vbeta and 13 Jbeta primers. Here immunoSEQ multiplex PCR was the method, and the copy in TCRdb shows in-frame clones only, minus some. The data hold some 130,000 clones, with about four fifths observed a single time. Sequencing was done on a sample of PBMCs. The receptors come from a man under 40 in good health.

This clone was observed a few times. This chain connects TRBV9 to TRBJ2-5; perhaps TRBD2 as D (6 bases). The J call is in doubt because the DNA end fits TRBJ2-7 better. Germline CDR1 SGDLS, CDR2 YYNGEE. The CDR3 extends over 15 amino acids. Here the CDR3 reads CASSVDPSVPYEQYF. CDR3 sequence (DNA): TGTGCCAGCAGCGTAGACCCTAGCGTACCATACGAGCAGTACTTC.

The CDR3 DNA is TGTGCCACCAGCAGAGAGAAGGGGGGGACGCAGTATTTT. This gives the protein CATSREKGGTQYF. The genes are TRBV15 and TRBJ2-3; D is perhaps TRBD2 (7 bases). V was cut by 0 bases and J by 9 bases, with 10 bases left in between. The CDR3 runs 13 residues. Germline V gene lookup returns CDR1 LNHNV and CDR2 YYDKDF (reference sequence).

The chain carries TRBV19 and TRBJ1-1, with D possibly matching TRBD1 (5 bases). Trimming cost V 3 bases and J 1 base, with 9 bases left between them. The CDR3 is made up of 14 amino acids. Germline V gene sequence: CDR1 LNHDA, CDR2 SQIVND (reference sequence). CDR3 sequence (DNA): TGTGCCAGTAGTATCACAGGTACGAACACTGAAGCTTTCTTT. It encodes CASSITGTNTEAFF.

The V gene is TRBV7-9, the J gene TRBJ2-4; 8 bases agree with TRBD1. The junction had 6 bases not matched to a gene; V was cut back by 4 bases and J by 7 bases. The CDR3 is 14 residues long. CDR1 SEHNR and CDR2 FQNEAQ come from the germline V gene (reference sequence). The CDR3 coding sequence is TGTGCCAGCAGCTCGAGACAGGGGCTCAACATTCAGTACTTC. As protein: CASSSRQGLNIQYF.

The V call is TRBV13, the J call TRBJ2-2, with D possibly TRBD2 on 6 matching bases. The germline gives CDR1 PRHDT, CDR2 FYEKMQ (reference sequence). This CDR3 contains 17 residues. V dropped 2 bases and J dropped 1 base, with 14 bases sitting between them. This CDR3 reads CASSLRSGLLNTGELFF. The CDR3, as DNA: TGTGCCAGCAGCTTACGCTCGGGACTCTTGAACACCGGGGAGCTGTTTTTT.

The rearrangement uses TRBV2 and TRBJ2-7; TRBD2 aligns across 10 bases. The ends lost 8 bases at V and 5 bases at J; junction bases unmatched: 6. Germline CDR1 SNHLY, CDR2 FYNNEI. The CDR3 is made up of 13 amino acids. The CDR3 loop is CASWSGRVNEQYF. As DNA, the CDR3 is TGTGCCAGCTGGAGCGGGAGGGTGAACGAGCAGTACTTC. The whole variable domain, filled in from reference TRBV2 and TRBJ2-7, reads EPEVTQTPSHQVTQMGQEVILRCVPISNHLYFYWYRQILGQKVEFLVSFYNNEISEKSEIFDDQFSVERPDGSNFTLKIRSTKLEDSAMYFCASWSGRVNEQYFGPGTRLTVT.

This clone was detected only a few times. V and J are TRBV4-3 and TRBJ2-2, with TRBD2 matching 7 bases. The CDR3 is 18 amino acids. Germline loops: CDR1 LGHNA, CDR2 YSLEER. V shed 5 bases, J shed 4 bases, and the junction held 16 bases outside the gene matches. The CDR3 region is CASSTTFRLAEGTGELFF. Written as DNA, the CDR3 is TGCGCCAGCAGCACTACTTTTAGGCTAGCGGAGGGCACCGGGGAGCTGTTTTTT.

The chain links TRBV2 to TRBJ1-1; D unresolved. CDR3 size: 12 residues. V dropped 4 bases and J dropped 3 bases, with 6 bases sitting between them. The V gene's germline CDR1 is SNHLY and CDR2 FYNNEI. The CDR3 sequence is CASSATDTEAFF. CDR3 DNA sequence: TGTGCCAGCAGTGCCACTGACACTGAAGCTTTCTTT.

The gene calls are TRBV29-1 and TRBJ2-3; TRBD2 aligns across 10 bases. Germline V gene sequence: CDR1 SQVTM, CDR2 ANQGSEA. The CDR3 covers 16 residues. V shed 4 bases, J shed 3 bases, and the junction held 10 bases outside the gene matches. The CDR3 sequence: CSVVSSSGSPTDTQYF. CDR3 nucleotides: TGCAGCGTTGTCTCCTCTAGCGGGAGTCCAACAGATACGCAGTATTTT.

CDR3 sequence: CASSLESALGYTF. The CDR3 coding sequence is TGTGCCAGCAGCTTAGAAAGCGCCCTTGGCTACACCTTC. This chain uses TRBV7-9 with TRBJ1-2; D is uncertain. Germline loops: CDR1 SEHNR, CDR2 FQNEAQ (reference sequence). Trimming shortened V by 1 base and J by 7 bases, and 10 bases separated the two germline ends. The CDR3 extends over 13 amino acids.